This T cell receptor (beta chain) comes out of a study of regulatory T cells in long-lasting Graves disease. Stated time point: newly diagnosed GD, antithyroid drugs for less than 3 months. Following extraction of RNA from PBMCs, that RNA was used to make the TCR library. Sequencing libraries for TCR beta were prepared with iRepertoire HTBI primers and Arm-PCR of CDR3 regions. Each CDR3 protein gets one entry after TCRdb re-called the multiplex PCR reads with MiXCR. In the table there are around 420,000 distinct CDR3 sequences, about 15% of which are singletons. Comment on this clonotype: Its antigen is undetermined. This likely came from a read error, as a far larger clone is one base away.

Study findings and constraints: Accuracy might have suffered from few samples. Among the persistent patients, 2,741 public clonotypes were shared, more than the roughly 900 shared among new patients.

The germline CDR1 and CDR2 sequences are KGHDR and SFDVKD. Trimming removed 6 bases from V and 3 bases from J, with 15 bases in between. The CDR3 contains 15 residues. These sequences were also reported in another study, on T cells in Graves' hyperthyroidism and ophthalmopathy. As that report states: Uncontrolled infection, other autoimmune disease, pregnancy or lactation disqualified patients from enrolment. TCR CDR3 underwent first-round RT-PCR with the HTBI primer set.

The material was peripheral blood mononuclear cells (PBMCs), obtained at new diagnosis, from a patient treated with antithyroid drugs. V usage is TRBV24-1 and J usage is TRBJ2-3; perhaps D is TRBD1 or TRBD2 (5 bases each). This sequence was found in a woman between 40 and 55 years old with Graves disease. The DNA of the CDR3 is TGTGCCACCAGTACCGGGACGGTACAAACAGATACGCAGTATTTT. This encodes CATSTGTVQTDTQYF.